What follows is one T cell receptor beta chain and its context. The target of this receptor is not known. No base quality values were provided; no much bigger clone lies one nucleotide off. The trial excluded patients who had a history of autoimmune disease or were on systemic immunosuppression. Peripheral blood for TCR sequencing was collected from all dose cohorts at baseline, on cycle 4 day 1, and on cycle 7 day 1. Samples were obtained from an open-label, multicenter, first-in-human phase I dose-escalation trial of ivuxolimab. Adults with locally advanced or metastatic head and neck squamous cell, hepatocellular, melanoma or renal cell carcinoma were enrolled in the trial. Before TCR sequencing, CD4+ and CD8+ T cells were separately sorted from peripheral blood. To sequence the TCRbeta CDR3 region, genomic DNA was isolated from the sorted cells. The immunoSEQ Assay was used for sequencing of TCRbeta CDR3 regions. TCRdb mirrors the immuneACCESS table, restricted to in-frame sequences. Some clones are absent from its copies; in checked studies, under half trace to an unresolved V gene, and the reason for the others is unknown. Present in this sample are tens of thousands of clones, approximately 89% of which were seen just once. The top ten clonotypes cover 18% of the sample.

The data were taken from a study of OX40 agonist ivuxolimab in advanced cancers. Background for the entire study: The costimulatory receptor OX40 (CD134) was targeted by ivuxolimab, a fully human IgG2 agonistic monoclonal antibody. Intravenous ivuxolimab was administered to patients every 2 weeks at six dose levels: 0.01, 0.1, 0.3, 1.5, 3 and 10 mg/kg. Among the roughly 50 dose-escalation patients, approximately 20 had hepatocellular carcinoma, 15 melanoma, 9 renal cell carcinoma and 9 head and neck cancer. In the dose-escalation cohort, around 80% of patients were male, and the mean age was approximately 60 years with a range of roughly 23 to 79. Prior anti-PD-1, anti-PD-L1 or anti-CTLA-4 therapy was permitted, and about 40% of dose-escalation patients had received checkpoint inhibitors. Three dose-escalation patients achieved partial responses, one with hepatocellular carcinoma and two with cutaneous melanoma. Peripheral TCRbeta sequencing was intended to test whether TCR sequence diversity was altered and clonal T-cell expansion was caused by ivuxolimab. The paper describes the monotherapy dose-escalation part (N = 52 patients) of the phase I trial of ivuxolimab. Findings and caveats that apply to the study as a whole: In the 0.1-3.0 mg/kg groups, partial responders had among the lowest normalized peripheral clonal expansion, particularly in CD8+ T cells. Low levels of normalized T-cell clonal expansion were also seen in some patients who did not respond. At doses of 0.1 to 3.0 mg/kg, clonal expansion of both CD4+ and CD8+ T cells in blood was seen between baseline and week 6. Antigen specificity was not determined for the clonally expanded peripheral T cells. After ivuxolimab, expanded clones were on average more numerous among CD8+ T cells than among CD4+ T cells.

CDR1 and CDR2, per the germline V gene, are SGHAT and FQNNGV. From the cysteine up to the phenylalanine, the CDR3 has a length of 15 residues. Only the CDR3 portion is preserved as DNA: 45 bases, with reading frame beginning at the first base. V and J are truncated by 2 bases and 5 bases respectively, leaving an intervening sequence of 15 bases. Rearrangement joined TRBV11-2 to TRBJ2-5; the D segment might be TRBD1 or TRBD2, since each matches 5 bases. The sequence was collected from an adult with an advanced solid tumor such as melanoma, head and neck, liver or kidney cancer. The sequenced sample was CD4+ or CD8+ T cells sorted from blood, obtained in a trial of the OX40 agonist ivuxolimab. Here the CDR3 is given as CASSLSGGVRETQYF. The nucleotides are TGTGCCAGCAGCTTATCTGGGGGAGTGCGGGAGACCCAGTACTTC.